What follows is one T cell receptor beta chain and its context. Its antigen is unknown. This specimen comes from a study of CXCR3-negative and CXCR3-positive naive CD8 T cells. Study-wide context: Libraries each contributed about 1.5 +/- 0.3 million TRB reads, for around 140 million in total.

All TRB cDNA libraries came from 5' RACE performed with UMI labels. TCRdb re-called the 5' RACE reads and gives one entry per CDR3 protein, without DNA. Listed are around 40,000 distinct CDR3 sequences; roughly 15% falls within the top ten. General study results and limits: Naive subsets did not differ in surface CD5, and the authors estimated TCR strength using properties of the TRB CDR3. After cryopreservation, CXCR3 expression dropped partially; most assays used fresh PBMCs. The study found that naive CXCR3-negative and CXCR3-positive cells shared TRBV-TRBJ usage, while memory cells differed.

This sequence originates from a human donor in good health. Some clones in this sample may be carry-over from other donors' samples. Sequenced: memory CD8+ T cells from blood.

CDR3 protein: CASSLASGTGRYEQFF. The V gene is TRBV12-3 or TRBV12-4, the J gene TRBJ2-1; TCRdb outputs TRBD1, but without DNA this stays unchecked. CDR3 size: 16 residues.